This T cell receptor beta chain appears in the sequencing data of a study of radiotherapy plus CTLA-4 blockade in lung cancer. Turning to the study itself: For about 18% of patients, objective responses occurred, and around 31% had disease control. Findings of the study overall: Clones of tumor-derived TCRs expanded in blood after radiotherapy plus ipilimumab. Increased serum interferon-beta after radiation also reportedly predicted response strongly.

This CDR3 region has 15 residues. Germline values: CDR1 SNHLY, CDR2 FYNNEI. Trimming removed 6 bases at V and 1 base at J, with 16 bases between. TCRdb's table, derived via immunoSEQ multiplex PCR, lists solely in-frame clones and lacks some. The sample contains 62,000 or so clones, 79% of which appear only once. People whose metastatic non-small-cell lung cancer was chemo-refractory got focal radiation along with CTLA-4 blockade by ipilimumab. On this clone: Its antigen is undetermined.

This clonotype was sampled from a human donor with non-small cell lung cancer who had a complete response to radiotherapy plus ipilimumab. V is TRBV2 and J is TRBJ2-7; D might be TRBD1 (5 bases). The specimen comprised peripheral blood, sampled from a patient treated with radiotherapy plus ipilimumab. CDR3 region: CASRRGSVGSYEQYV. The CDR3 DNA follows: TGTGCCAGCAGAAGGGGCTCGGTGGGGTCCTACGAGCAGTACGTC.